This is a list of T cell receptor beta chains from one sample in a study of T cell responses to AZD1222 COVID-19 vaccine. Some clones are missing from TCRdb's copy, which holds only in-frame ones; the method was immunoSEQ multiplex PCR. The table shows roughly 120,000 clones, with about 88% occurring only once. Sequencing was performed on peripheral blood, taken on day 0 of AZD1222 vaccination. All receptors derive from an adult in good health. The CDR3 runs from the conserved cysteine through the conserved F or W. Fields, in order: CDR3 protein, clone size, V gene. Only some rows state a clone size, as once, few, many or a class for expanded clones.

CDR3: CASSQALGTRGILWGNTIYF
size: -
V: TRBV3-1/TRBV3-2

CDR3: CASSPESSGPGELFF
size: few
V: TRBV4-2

CDR3: CASSLGPGGLAKNIQYF
size: -
V: TRBV11-3

CDR3: CASSRAGVMNTEAFF
size: -
V: TRBV5-1

CDR3: CASRRDRGVTGELFF
size: -
V: TRBV5-4

CDR3: CASSTSGGGAEQYF
size: -
V: TRBV7-2

CDR3: CASSPLQGAWTEAFF
size: -
V: TRBV7-3

CDR3: CAISESGGSGNTIYF
size: -
V: TRBV10-3

CDR3: CASSVSGELFF
size: few
V: TRBV9

CDR3: CASSPIPRTGSSGNTIYF
size: -
V: TRBV18

CDR3: CASSQGQGAHTDTQYF
size: -
V: TRBV4-3

CDR3: CASSLMGGSSYNSPLHF
size: -
V: TRBV5-4

CDR3: CASSGQGARDYGYTF
size: -
V: TRBV18

CDR3: CASSIQGVTGNTIYF
size: once
V: TRBV19